The T cell receptor (beta chain) under discussion was sequenced for a study of cytomegalovirus exposure and HLA in healthy donors. Use of 60 Vbeta and 13 Jbeta primers characterized the PCR. TCRdb's table, derived via immunoSEQ multiplex PCR, lists solely in-frame clones and lacks some. The table includes about 170,000 clones, approximately 70% detected once. Germline-derived CDR1 and CDR2 are LNHDA and SQIVND (reference sequence). Trimming pared 7 bases from V and 5 bases from J, leaving 8 bases between. The length of the CDR3 is 11 residues. The rearrangement links TRBV19 to TRBJ2-5, with D possibly TRBD2 on 5 matching bases. Sequenced input: PBMCs. This TCR derives from a middle-aged man in good health and CMV-seropositive. CDR3 sequence (DNA): TGTGCCAGTACCCGAGGGGAGACCCAGTACTTC. This gives the protein CASTRGETQYF.